This T cell receptor (beta chain) was sequenced during a study of T cell responses to AZD1222 COVID-19 vaccine. General observations from the study: The study sampled repertoires only after the peak T cell response. Regions 160-218 and 743-854 dominated among vaccine-associated CD4 TCRs spanning spike.

Repertoires were generated with immunoSEQ multiplex PCR, while TCRdb's copy carries only in-frame clones and drops some. The top ten clones hold 1.3% to 1.5% of a sample with fewer than 100,000 clones, about nine tenths of them seen once. About this clone: Its specificity is unknown.

The CDR3 runs to 15 residues. Germline CDR1 SGHTA, CDR2 FQGNSA. With 1 base removed from V and 5 bases from J, the gap between germline ends came to 11 bases. J is TRBJ1-4 and V is TRBV7-2; D might be TRBD1 (5 bases). This TCR was recovered from an adult who received the AZD1222 COVID-19 vaccine. The source material was peripheral blood, sampled 28 days after the second AZD1222 dose. CDR3 nucleotide sequence: TGTGCCAGCAGCTTAGTAAGCAGGGTAAATGAAAAACTGTTTTTT. It translates to CASSLVSRVNEKLFF.